This TCR beta chain was retrieved from a study of cytomegalovirus exposure and HLA in healthy donors. Study-level information: HLA-typed donors were the source of approximately 88 million unique TCRs held in an early data release.

Germline values: CDR1 LNHDA, CDR2 SQIVND (reference sequence). Trimming removed 3 bases at V and 2 bases at J, with 13 bases between. The CDR3 is 15 amino acids. In this sample, this clone is medium-sized. As yet, its antigen is unknown. This PCR relied on a set of 60 Vbeta primers and 13 Jbeta primers. Generated by immunoSEQ multiplex PCR, the TCRdb table keeps only in-frame clones and is missing some. This table holds under 150,000 clones, 50% to 70% found once. Whole-study findings and limits: A later analysis linked a missense variant in DCLRE1C to the trimming of TCR beta V and J genes. Among CMV-associated TCR beta chains, most appeared HLA-restricted in a later analysis.

The chain carries TRBV19 and TRBJ1-2; D ambiguous. This receptor was obtained from a woman in her thirties or forties in good health and CMV-seropositive. The sequenced sample was PBMCs. This CDR3 is CASSITQASNYGYTF. CDR3 nucleotides: TGTGCCAGTAGTATTACCCAGGCGTCCAACTATGGCTACACCTTC.